A selection of T cell receptor beta chains follows, all from one sample in a study of blood T cell repertoires in COVID-19. Generated by immunoSEQ multiplex PCR, the TCRdb table keeps only in-frame clones and is missing some. The sample lists about 36,000 clones, around 80% occurring once. Material: peripheral blood. These receptors all come from a man in his 60s with acute or convalescent COVID-19. The CDR3 runs from the conserved cysteine through the conserved F or W. The order of the fields is J gene, V gene, CDR3 length, CDR3 protein.

TRBJ2-3 TRBV24-1 16 CATSDRQASSTDTQYF
TRBJ2-7 TRBV6-5 15 CASSLIAGGRYEQYF
TRBJ2-7 TRBV6-5 15 CASSYLGTGIYEQYF
TRBJ2-7 TRBV27 14 CASSLLASSYEQYF
TRBJ2-7 TRBV5-4 15 CASTDLTGGGNEQYF
TRBJ1-1 TRBV2 13 CASSITGDTEAFF
TRBJ2-7 TRBV7-9 12 CASSLSGVEQYF
TRBJ2-1 TRBV15 12 CATSRPGNEQFF
TRBJ1-2 TRBV19 16 CASSPTPRVQSYGYTF
TRBJ1-1 TRBV13 15 CASSLVVIAEPEAFF
TRBJ1-1 TRBV20-1 12 CSASTPGTRPFF
TRBJ1-3 TRBV30 11 CARTSGNTIYF
TRBJ2-5 TRBV6-2/TRBV6-3 13 CASSDSWVETQYF
TRBJ2-3 TRBV11-3 18 CASSPRTSGRAMTDTQYF
TRBJ1-2 TRBV25-1 11 CASSADYGYTF
TRBJ2-3 TRBV10-3 14 CANARGQYTDTQYF
TRBJ2-1 TRBV11-3 15 CASSAGQTGTSAKFF
TRBJ2-3 TRBV28 15 CASSLSGQATDTQYF
TRBJ2-1 TRBV5-1 13 CASSLARENEQFF
TRBJ2-5 TRBV3-1/TRBV3-2 16 CASSQDGGTGIETQYF
TRBJ2-5 TRBV7-2 15 CASSLGGTALETQYF
TRBJ2-1 TRBV3-1/TRBV3-2 13 CASSLSWTSPIFF
TRBJ2-3 TRBV12-2 21 CASRLASGRANGPSSTDTQYF
TRBJ2-3 TRBV5-1 17 CASSLAPSGNPTDTQYF
TRBJ1-3 TRBV9 13 CASSVGPGNTIYF
TRBJ2-7 TRBV6-5 15 CASSSAGTKKYEQYF
TRBJ1-6 TRBV28 14 CASSLRGQNSPLHF
TRBJ1-6 TRBV12-3/TRBV12-4 12 CASSLTGPSAHF
TRBJ1-2 TRBV9 13 CASSVGDYYGYTF
TRBJ2-3 TRBV10-3 13 CAFGDRERDTQYF
TRBJ2-1 TRBV6-1 16 CASSGSDRALYNEQFF
TRBJ2-1 TRBV28 12 CASSGTADEQFF
TRBJ2-2 TRBV24-1 19 CATSDLPGLAGGSPGELFF
TRBJ2-5 TRBV5-1 16 CASSFTTSGIQETQYF
TRBJ2-1 TRBV29-1 13 CSVIAGPYNEQFF
TRBJ1-2 TRBV29-1 14 CSVERAGGGYGYTF
TRBJ2-3 TRBV5-1 14 CASKLAGGTDTQYF
TRBJ1-3 TRBV6-5 16 CASSLNRGQTGNTIYF
TRBJ2-2 TRBV6-2/TRBV6-3 18 CASSNRRVRTDNTGELFF
TRBJ1-4 TRBV28 15 CASSSPGGAFEKLFF
TRBJ1-6 TRBV27 16 CASSEILGTVGSPLHF
TRBJ2-3 TRBV2 15 CASLRTSGIGDTQYF
TRBJ1-2 TRBV4-1 19 CASSQDPSQRLKANYGYTF